This T cell receptor (beta chain) was found in a study of beta chain features in type 1 diabetes (dated by TCRdb to the late 2010s). Describing the broader study: Mean age, gender distribution, total cell number and subset yield were not different between patients and healthy donors. Across all samples, around 100 million sorted cells were examined, and cell number per subset correlated strongly with RNA yield. The study compared the TCRB repertoires of sorted circulating CD4+ T cell subsets in recently diagnosed type 1 diabetes patients with those in matched healthy donors. Regulatory and stem cell-like memory subsets were obtained from only 8 patients and roughly eight healthy donors, while naive and central memory subsets were obtained from all 28 donors.

The entire amount of isolated RNA was reverse transcribed using the High Capacity cDNA Reverse Transcription Kit, so the sequenced TCRB transcripts were expressed ones. Deep immunoSEQ sequencing was applied to naive, central memory and regulatory T cell samples, giving an average of around 4 million total reads per sample. Sorted cells were lysed in RLT buffer, and RNA was extracted using DNase-treated RNeasy Micro or Mini kits according to cell number. To prevent cross-contamination, each cell subset was processed individually, whereas patient and healthy donor samples were processed jointly. The immunoSEQ multiplex PCR was used to amplify TCRB sequences from cDNA, generating 87-bp fragments that spanned the CDR3 region. Sequencing of the amplicons was performed on the Illumina HiSeq platform. Turning to the authors' computational methods: Synthetic template baselines were used to correct PCR bias computationally, reads within Hamming distance 2 were collapsed together, and singletons that could not be merged were discarded. Reads were aligned to IMGT to assign V, D and J genes, CDR3 length, and insertions or deletions at six rearrangement sites. Within each subset, clonotype counts were normalized to sorted cell number, after which true diversity and Gini coefficients were computed with the tcR R package. The overlap coefficient, calculated on TCRB nucleotide sequences, was used to quantify repertoire sharing. As a proxy for the pre-selection repertoire, out-of-frame TCRB sequences from naive cells were analyzed. As stored in TCRdb, this immuneACCESS dataset retains in-frame rearrangements with V and J assigned. A fraction of the clones does not appear; measured against another copy, unresolved V genes explain less than half of the discrepancy, and the remainder lacks a known reason. V and J calls and clone size are as listed in that table; D and trimming were resolved from the DNA. This sample gives approximately 380,000 clones in total; roughly 15% of them show up just once. The ten largest account for approximately 0.02% of the sample.

Here is what the overall study found, with its caveats: In all four CD4+ subsets, TCRB CDR3 length was moderately but significantly shorter in type 1 diabetes patients. Fewer insertions and more nucleotide deletions at VDJ recombination sites were observed in patients with type 1 diabetes, implying thymic rearrangement abnormalities. Naive, central memory and regulatory TCRB repertoires appeared more similar among patients than among healthy donors. Only small numbers of individuals were included in the HLA sub-analyses, which left unresolved whether HLA type had any influence on TCRB rearrangement. Sequencing cDNA rather than genomic DNA could over-represent highly expressing activated cells, although activation and CD3 levels did not differ between groups. Shorter templates might have been favored by PCR, but patient and control samples were amplified and corrected together, so both groups would have been affected equally by any skew.

Each donor gave one peripheral blood draw, averaging about 120 mL, which was collected into heparinised tubes. Naive, central memory, regulatory and stem cell-like memory CD4+ T cells were sorted on a BD FACSAria II using a panel including CD45RO, CCR7, CD25, CD127, CD95 and CD27. A purity above 95% was achieved for all sorted populations. PBMCs were separated immediately by Lymphoprep density gradient centrifugation and were stained directly, without being cultured. Samples were stained and sorted in pairs, with one healthy donor and one patient per experiment, so that batch effects were minimized. Note on this clone: Its antigen remains unidentified. There are no base qualities to consult, and no much larger clone falls within one base.

The receptor's source is a woman under 30 in good health. Sequences were obtained from naive CD4+ T cells from blood. Sample cell subset or site, as interpreted from the label and publication: true naive CD4+ T cells.

The nucleotides read TGTGCCATCAGTCCCCTAGCGGGAGAGGCCAATGAGCAGTTCTTC. This is translated as CAISPLAGEANEQFF. Recombination linked TRBV10-3 to TRBJ2-1, and 10 junctional nucleotides match TRBD2. Relative to germline, V is missing 5 bases and J is missing 6 bases, with 7 bases of the junction outside any gene match. For CDR1 and CDR2, the germline V gene lists ENHRY and SYGVKD. The CDR3 sequence holds 15 residues, the cysteine and phenylalanine included. CDR3 DNA is the only sequence kept; it has 45 bases, read in frame from the first base.